The source of this T cell receptor beta chain is a study of control samples from healthy donors and cancer patients. Some clones are missing from TCRdb's copy, which holds only in-frame ones; the method was immunoSEQ multiplex PCR. Of 45,000 to 70,000 clones in the sample, more than 85% were seen once. The V end was cut by 5 bases, the J end by 8 bases, with 7 bases between. This CDR3 has 12 amino acids. Sequencing was carried out using PBMCs. The chain employs TRBV12-3 or TRBV12-4 and TRBJ1-6, with D unclear. The sequence was collected from a man younger than 40 with colorectal cancer. CDR3 residues: CASSTNYSPLHF. For the CDR3, the DNA is TGTGCCAGCAGTACCAACTATTCACCCCTCCACTTT.